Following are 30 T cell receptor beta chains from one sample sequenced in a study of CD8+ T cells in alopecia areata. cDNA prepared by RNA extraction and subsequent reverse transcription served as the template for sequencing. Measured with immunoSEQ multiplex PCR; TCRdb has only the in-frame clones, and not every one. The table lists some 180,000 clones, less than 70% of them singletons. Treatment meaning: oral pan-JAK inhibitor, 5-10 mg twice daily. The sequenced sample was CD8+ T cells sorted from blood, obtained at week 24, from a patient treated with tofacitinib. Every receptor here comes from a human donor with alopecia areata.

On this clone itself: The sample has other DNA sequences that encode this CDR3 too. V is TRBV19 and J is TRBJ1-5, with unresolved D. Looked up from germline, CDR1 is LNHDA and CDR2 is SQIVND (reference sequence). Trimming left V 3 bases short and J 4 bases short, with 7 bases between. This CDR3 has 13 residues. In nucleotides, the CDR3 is TGTGCCAGTAGTATTTCCGGGAATCAGCCCCAGCATTTT. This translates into CASSISGNQPQHF.

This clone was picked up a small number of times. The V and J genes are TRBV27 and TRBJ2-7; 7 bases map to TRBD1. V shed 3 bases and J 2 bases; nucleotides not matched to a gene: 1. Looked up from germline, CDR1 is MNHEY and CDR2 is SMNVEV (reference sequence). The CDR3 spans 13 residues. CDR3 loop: CASSFQGAYEQYF. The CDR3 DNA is TGTGCCAGCAGTTTCCAGGGGGCCTACGAGCAGTACTTC.

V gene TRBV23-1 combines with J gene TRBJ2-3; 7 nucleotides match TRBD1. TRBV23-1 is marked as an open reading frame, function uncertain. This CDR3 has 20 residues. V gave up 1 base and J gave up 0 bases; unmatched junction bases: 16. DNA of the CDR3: TGCGCCAGCAGTCAATTGGACAGGCCCCACCTGCGAGATAGCACAGATACGCAGTATTTT. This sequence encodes CASSQLDRPHLRDSTDTQYF.

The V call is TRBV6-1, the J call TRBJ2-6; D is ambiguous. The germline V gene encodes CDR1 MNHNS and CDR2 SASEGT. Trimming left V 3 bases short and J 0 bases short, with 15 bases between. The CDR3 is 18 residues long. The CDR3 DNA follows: TGTGCCAGCAGTGAGTGGAAACCTATCCCCTCTGGGGCCAACGTCCTGACTTTC. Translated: CASSEWKPIPSGANVLTF.

For the CDR3, the DNA is TGTGCCAGCTCTGGTGGCGGCACTGAAGCTTTCTTT. Its translation: CASSGGGTEAFF. The genes are TRBV6-5 and TRBJ1-1, with no clear D. Germline CDR1 is MNHEY and CDR2 is SVGAGI. The CDR3 extends over 12 amino acids. The ends were cut back, 8 bases at V and 4 bases at J, with 11 bases in the middle.

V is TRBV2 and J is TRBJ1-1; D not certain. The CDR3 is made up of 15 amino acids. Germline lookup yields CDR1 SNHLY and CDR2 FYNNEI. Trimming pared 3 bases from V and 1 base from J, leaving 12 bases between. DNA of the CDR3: TGTGCCAGCAGTGACCCCCGGACGGCGAACACTGAAGCTTTCTTT. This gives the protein CASSDPRTANTEAFF.

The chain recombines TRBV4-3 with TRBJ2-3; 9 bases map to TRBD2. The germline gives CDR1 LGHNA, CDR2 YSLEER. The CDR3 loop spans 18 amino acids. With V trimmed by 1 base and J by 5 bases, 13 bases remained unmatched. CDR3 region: CASSQVGARGGQRDTQYF. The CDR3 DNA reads TGCGCCAGCAGCCAAGTAGGAGCGCGGGGGGGCCAGAGAGATACGCAGTATTTT.

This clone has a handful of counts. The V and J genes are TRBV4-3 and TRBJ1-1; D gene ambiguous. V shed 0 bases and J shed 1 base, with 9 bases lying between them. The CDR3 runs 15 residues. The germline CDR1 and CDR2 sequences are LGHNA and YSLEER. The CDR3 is CASSQDWQSNTEAFF. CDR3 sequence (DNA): TGCGCCAGCAGCCAAGATTGGCAGTCGAACACTGAAGCTTTCTTT.

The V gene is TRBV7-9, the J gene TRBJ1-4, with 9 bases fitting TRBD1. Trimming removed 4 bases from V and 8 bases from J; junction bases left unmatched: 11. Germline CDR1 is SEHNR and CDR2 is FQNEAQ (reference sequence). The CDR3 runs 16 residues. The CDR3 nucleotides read TGTGCCAGCAGCTACGGTCCGGGACAGGGTGAAGAAAAACTGTTTTTT. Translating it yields CASSYGPGQGEEKLFF.

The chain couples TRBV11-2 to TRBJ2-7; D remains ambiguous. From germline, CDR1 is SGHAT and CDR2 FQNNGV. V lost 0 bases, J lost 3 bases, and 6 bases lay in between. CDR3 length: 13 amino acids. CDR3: CASSLDIDYEQYF. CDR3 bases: TGTGCCAGCAGCTTAGACATAGACTACGAGCAGTACTTC.

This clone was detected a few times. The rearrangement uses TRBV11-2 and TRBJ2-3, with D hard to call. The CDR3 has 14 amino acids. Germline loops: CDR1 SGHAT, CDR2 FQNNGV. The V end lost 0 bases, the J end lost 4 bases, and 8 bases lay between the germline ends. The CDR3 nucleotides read TGTGCCAGCAGCTTAGAACTTAGAGCAGATACGCAGTATTTT. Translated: CASSLELRADTQYF. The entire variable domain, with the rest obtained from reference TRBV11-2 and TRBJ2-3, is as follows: EAGVAQSPRYKIIEKRQSVAFWCNPISGHATLYWYQQILGQGPKLLIQFQNNGVVDDSQLPKDRFSAERLKGVDSTLKIQPAKLEDSAVYLCASSLELRADTQYFGPGTRLTVL.

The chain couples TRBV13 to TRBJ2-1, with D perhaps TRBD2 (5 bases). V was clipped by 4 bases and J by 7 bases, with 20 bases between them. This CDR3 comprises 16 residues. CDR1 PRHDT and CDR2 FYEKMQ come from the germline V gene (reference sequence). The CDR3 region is CASSWVDYPGGNEQFF. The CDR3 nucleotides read TGTGCCAGCAGCTGGGTAGACTACCCAGGTGGGAATGAGCAGTTCTTC.

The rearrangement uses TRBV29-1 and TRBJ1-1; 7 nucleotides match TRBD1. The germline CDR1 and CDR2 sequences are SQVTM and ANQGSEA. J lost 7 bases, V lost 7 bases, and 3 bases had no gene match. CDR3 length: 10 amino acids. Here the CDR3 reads CSAGTVEAFF. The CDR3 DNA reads TGCAGCGCTGGGACAGTTGAAGCTTTCTTT.

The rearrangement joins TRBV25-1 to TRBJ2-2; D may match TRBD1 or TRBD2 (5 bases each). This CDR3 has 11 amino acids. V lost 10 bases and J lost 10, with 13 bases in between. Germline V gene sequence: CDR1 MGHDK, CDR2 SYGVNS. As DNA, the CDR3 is TGTGCCACCTCCTGGGGGATGGAGCTGTTTTTT. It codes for CATSWGMELFF.

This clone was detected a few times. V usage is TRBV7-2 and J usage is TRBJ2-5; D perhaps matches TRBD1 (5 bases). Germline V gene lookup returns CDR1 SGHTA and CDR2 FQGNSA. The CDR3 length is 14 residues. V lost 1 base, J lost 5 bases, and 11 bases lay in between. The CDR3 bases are TGTGCCAGCAGCTTAGAAAAGGGGTCGGAGACCCAGTACTTC. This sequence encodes CASSLEKGSETQYF. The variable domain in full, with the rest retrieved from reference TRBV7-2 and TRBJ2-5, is GAGVSQSPSNKVTEKGKDVELRCDPISGHTALYWYRQSLGQGLEFLIYFQGNSAPDKSGLPSDRFSAERTGGSVSTLTIQRTQQEDSAVYLCASSLEKGSETQYFGPGTRLLVL.

The chain's CDR3 is CASSEIVGRQPQHF. The CDR3 DNA is TGTGCCAGCAGTGAAATCGTAGGGCGTCAGCCCCAGCATTTT. This chain connects TRBV6-1 to TRBJ1-5; D not certain. The germline V gene has CDR1 MNHNS and CDR2 SASEGT. The CDR3 contains 14 residues. Trimming removed 2 bases from V and 6 bases from J, with 11 bases in between.

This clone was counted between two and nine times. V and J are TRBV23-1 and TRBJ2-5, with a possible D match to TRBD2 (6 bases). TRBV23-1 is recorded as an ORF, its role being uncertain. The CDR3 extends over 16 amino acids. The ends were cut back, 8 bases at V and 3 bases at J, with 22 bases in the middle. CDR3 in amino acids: CASGEGSGLVKETQYF. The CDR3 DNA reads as TGCGCCAGCGGAGAGGGGTCGGGACTTGTAAAAGAGACCCAGTACTTC.

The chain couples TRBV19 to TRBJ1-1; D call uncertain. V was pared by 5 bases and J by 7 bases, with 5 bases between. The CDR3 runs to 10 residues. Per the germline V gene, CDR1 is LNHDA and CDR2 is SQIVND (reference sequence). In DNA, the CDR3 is TGTGCCAGTAGTCTAAATGAAGCTTTCTTT. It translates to CASSLNEAFF.

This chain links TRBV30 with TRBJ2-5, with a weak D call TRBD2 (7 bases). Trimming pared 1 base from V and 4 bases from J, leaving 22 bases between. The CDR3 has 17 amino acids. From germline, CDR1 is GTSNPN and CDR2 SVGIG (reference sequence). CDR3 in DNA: TGTGCCTGGAGTGGTGGGGGGGTAGGACAGTTGCGAGAGACCCAGTACTTC. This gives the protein CAWSGGGVGQLRETQYF.

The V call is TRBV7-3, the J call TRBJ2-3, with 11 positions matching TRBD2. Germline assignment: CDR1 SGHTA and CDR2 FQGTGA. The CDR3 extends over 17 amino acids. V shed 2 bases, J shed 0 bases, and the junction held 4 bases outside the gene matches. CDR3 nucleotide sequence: TGTGCCAGCAGCTTAGGGGCTAGCGGGGGGAGCACAGATACGCAGTATTTT. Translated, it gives CASSLGASGGSTDTQYF. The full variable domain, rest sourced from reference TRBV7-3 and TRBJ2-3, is GAGVSQTPSNKVTEKGKYVELRCDPISGHTALYWYRQSLGQGPEFLIYFQGTGAADDSGLPNDRFFAVRPEGSVSTLKIQRTERGDSAVYLCASSLGASGGSTDTQYFGPGTRLTVL.

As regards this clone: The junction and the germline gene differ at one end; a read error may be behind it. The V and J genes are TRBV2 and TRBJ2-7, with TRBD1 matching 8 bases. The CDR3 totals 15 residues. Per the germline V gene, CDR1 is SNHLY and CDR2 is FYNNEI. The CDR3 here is CASREGQGYSYEQYF. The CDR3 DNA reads TGTGCCAGCAGGGAAGGACAGGGTTATTCCTACGAGCAGTACTTC.

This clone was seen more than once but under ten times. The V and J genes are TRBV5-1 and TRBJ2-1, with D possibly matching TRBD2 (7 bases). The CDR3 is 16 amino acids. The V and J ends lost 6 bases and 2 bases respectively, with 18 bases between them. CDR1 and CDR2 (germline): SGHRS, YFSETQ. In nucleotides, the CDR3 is TGCGCCAGCACCTTTCGGGGGGCTAGCACCTACAATGAGCAGTTCTTC. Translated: CASTFRGASTYNEQFF.

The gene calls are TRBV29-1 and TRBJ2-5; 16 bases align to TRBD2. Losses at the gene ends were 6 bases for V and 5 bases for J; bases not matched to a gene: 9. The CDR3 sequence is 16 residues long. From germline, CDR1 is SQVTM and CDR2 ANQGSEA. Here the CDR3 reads CSVAGTSGGAEETQYF. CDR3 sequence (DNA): TGCAGCGTCGCCGGGACTAGCGGGGGGGCAGAGGAGACCCAGTACTTC.

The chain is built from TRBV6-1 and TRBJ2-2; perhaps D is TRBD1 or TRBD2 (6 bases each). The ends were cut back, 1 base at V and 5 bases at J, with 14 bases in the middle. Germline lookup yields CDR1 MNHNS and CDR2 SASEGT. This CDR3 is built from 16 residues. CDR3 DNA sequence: TGTGCCAGCAGTGAAGGTATCGGGGGCAGAACCGGGGAGCTGTTTTTT. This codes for CASSEGIGGRTGELFF.

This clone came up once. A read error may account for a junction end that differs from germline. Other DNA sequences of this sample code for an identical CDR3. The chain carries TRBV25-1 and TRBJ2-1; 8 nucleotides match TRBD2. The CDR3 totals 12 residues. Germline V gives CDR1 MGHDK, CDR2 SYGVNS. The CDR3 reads CATPSTSGTLVF. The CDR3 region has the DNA TGTGCCACCCCATCAACTAGCGGAACCCTTGTCTTC.

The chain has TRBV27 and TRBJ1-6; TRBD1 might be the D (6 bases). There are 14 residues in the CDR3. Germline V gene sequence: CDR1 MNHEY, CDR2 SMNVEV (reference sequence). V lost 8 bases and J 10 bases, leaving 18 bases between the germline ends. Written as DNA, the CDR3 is TGTGCCAGCGGAGTCCCCAGGACAGAATCACCCCTCCACTTT. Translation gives CASGVPRTESPLHF.

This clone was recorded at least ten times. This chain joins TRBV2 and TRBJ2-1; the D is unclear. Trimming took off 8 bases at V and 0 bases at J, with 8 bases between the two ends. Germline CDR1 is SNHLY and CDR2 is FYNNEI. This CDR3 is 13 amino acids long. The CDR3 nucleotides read TGTGCCAGCTCTGCTCTCTCCTACAATGAGCAGTTCTTC. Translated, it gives CASSALSYNEQFF.

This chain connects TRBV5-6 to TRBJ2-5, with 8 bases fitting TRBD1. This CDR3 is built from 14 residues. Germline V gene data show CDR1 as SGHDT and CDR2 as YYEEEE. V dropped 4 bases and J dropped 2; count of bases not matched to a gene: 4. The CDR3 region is CASSGRTGQETQYF. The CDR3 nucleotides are TGTGCCAGCAGCGGAAGGACAGGGCAAGAGACCCAGTACTTC.

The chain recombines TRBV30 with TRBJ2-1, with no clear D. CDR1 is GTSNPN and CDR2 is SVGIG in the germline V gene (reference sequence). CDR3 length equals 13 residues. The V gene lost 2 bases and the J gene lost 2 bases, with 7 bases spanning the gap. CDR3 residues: CAWSLQPYNEQFF. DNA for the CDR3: TGTGCCTGGAGTCTGCAGCCCTACAATGAGCAGTTCTTC.

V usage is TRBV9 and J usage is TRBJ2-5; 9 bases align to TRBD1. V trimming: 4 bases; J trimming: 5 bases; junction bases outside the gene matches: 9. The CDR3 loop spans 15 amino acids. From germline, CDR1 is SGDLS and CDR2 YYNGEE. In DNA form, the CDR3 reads TGTGCCAGCAGCCGGACAGGGGCATTAAGGGAGACCCAGTACTTC. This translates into CASSRTGALRETQYF.